A selection of T cell receptor beta chains follows, all from one sample in a study of vaccination and CD4 T cells after COVID-19. These receptors lack a known antigen. TCRdb recomputed calls from the PCR reads with MiXCR, one row per CDR3 protein. The sample has about 4,200 distinct CDR3 sequences, roughly 45% seen once. The specimen was CD4+ T cells from blood, cultured in vitro. These TCRs come from a human donor who had recovered from COVID-19. CDR3s include the opening cysteine and the closing phenylalanine or tryptophan. D genes are given only for firm matches. Clone size, where shown, is once, few, many, or a class for clones that have expanded.

TRBV11-3,TRBJ2-2,TRBD1,medium-sized,CASSSGTVLGELFF,TGTGCCAGCAGCTCGGGGACAGTCTTGGGGGAGCTGTTTTTT
TRBV19,TRBJ2-3,-,-,CAALSAFRDTQYF,TGTGCCGCCCTATCAGCCTTTAGAGATACGCAGTATTTT
TRBV7-9,TRBJ1-5,-,-,CASSLGRGGWADNQPQHF,TGTGCCAGCAGCTTAGGCAGGGGAGGGTGGGCGGACAATCAGCCCCAGCATTTT
TRBV7-5,TRBJ1-5,-,-,CISPRGLASNQPQHF,TGTATCTCTCCTAGGGGTTTGGCAAGCAATCAGCCCCAGCATTTT
TRBV10-3,TRBJ2-2,-,-,CAISDPPGSGTANTGELFF,TGTGCCATCAGTGACCCTCCGGGCTCCGGAACCGCGAACACCGGGGAGCTGTTTTTT
TRBV19,TRBJ2-7,-,-,CASSPNRVAFYEQYF,TGTGCCAGTAGCCCTAACAGGGTCGCGTTCTACGAGCAGTACTTC
TRBV7-2,TRBJ1-1,-,-,CASSLFRSNAPNTEAFF,TGTGCCAGCAGCTTGTTCAGAAGTAACGCTCCGAACACTGAAGCTTTCTTT
TRBV7-9,TRBJ2-1,TRBD2,-,CASSFAGTSGTREFF,TGTGCCAGCAGCTTCGCCGGGACTAGCGGGACTAGGGAGTTCTTC
TRBV6-7,TRBJ1-5,-,few,CASTCGSRLGEIYSNQPQHF,TGTGCCAGCACCTGCGGTAGTAGACTGGGAGAAATCTATAGCAATCAGCCCCAGCATTTT
TRBV12-3/TRBV12-4,TRBJ1-1,-,-,CASSPRGGWTEAFF,TGTGCCAGCAGTCCCCGGGGGGGGTGGACTGAAGCTTTCTTT
TRBV20-1,TRBJ2-3,-,-,CSARVISGTPPDTQYF,TGCAGTGCTAGAGTCATATCGGGAACGCCCCCAGATACGCAGTATTTT
TRBV15,TRBJ2-7,-,-,CATSRGERYYEQYF,TGTGCCACCAGCAGAGGCGAGCGTTACTACGAGCAGTACTTC
TRBV6-1,TRBJ1-5,TRBD1,medium-sized,CASSRRDRPNQPQHF,TGTGCCAGCAGTCGCCGGGACAGGCCCAATCAGCCCCAGCATTTT
TRBV27,TRBJ2-3,-,-,CASSWGGGRIGTQYF,TGTGCCAGCAGTTGGGGAGGTGGAAGGATTGGTACGCAGTATTTT
TRBV6-1,TRBJ1-5,-,-,CASRWSTQPQHF,TGTGCCAGCAGATGGTCAACCCAGCCCCAGCATTTT
TRBV19,TRBJ2-5,-,-,CASSPGVVRLRETQYF,TGTGCCAGTAGCCCGGGGGTAGTGCGGCTCCGAGAGACCCAGTACTTC
TRBV23-1,TRBJ2-7,-,-,CASSEDAVLFEQYF,TGCGCCAGCAGCGAGGACGCCGTCCTTTTTGAGCAGTACTTC
TRBV11-3,TRBJ2-7,-,-,CASSSQADYEQYF,TGTGCCAGCAGCTCCCAAGCTGACTACGAGCAGTACTTC
TRBV2,TRBJ1-5,-,few,CASRAMGPQHF,TGTGCCAGCAGGGCCATGGGGCCCCAGCATTTT
TRBV5-1,TRBJ1-1,-,few,CASSLFDGSYEAFF,TGCGCCAGCAGCTTGTTTGACGGCAGCTATGAAGCTTTCTTT
TRBV27,TRBJ1-2,TRBD1,large,CASSSSGQGERGYGYTF,TGTGCCAGCAGTTCATCGGGACAGGGGGAAAGGGGCTATGGCTACACCTTC
TRBV30,TRBJ2-7,-,-,CAWTGPGERGSYEQYF,TGTGCCTGGACCGGGCCCGGGGAAAGGGGCTCCTACGAGCAGTACTTC
TRBV7-8,TRBJ2-5,-,-,CASSLTSRQETQYF,TGTGCCAGCAGCTTAACGTCTAGACAAGAGACCCAGTACTTC
TRBV10-3,TRBJ1-1,TRBD1,-,CAISDQQGEAEAFF,TGTGCCATCAGTGACCAACAGGGGGAAGCTGAAGCTTTCTTT
TRBV30,TRBJ2-5,TRBD2,-,CAWSPRLAGGLETQYF,TGTGCCTGGAGCCCCCGACTAGCGGGAGGTTTGGAGACCCAGTACTTC
TRBV24-1,TRBJ2-3,TRBD2,-,CATSESGLAGNTDTQYF,TGTGCCACCAGTGAAAGCGGACTAGCGGGAAACACAGATACGCAGTATTTT
TRBV7-3,TRBJ2-3,TRBD2,few,CASSSGLARDTQYF,TGTGCCAGCAGCTCGGGACTAGCCAGAGATACGCAGTATTTT
TRBV12-5,TRBJ2-5,-,-,CASGLAPQAETQYF,TGTGCTAGTGGTTTGGCCCCCCAGGCGGAGACCCAGTACTTC
TRBV24-1,TRBJ2-7,TRBD1,few,CATSDPRDRVTEQYF,TGTGCCACCAGTGATCCCCGGGACAGGGTCACCGAGCAGTACTTC
TRBV4-2,TRBJ2-5,-,medium-sized,CASSHEDIRETQYF,TGTGCCAGCAGCCACGAGGACATAAGGGAGACCCAGTACTTC
TRBV20-1,TRBJ1-2,-,few,CSARLRGQTNEF,TGCAGTGCTAGACTAAGAGGACAGACGAACGAATTC
TRBV5-4,TRBJ2-3,-,once,CASSLEGTDTQYF,TGTGCCAGCAGTTTGGAGGGAACAGATACGCAGTATTTT
TRBV6-1,TRBJ2-7,TRBD2,medium-sized,CASRPRVAGGFYEQYF,TGTGCCAGCAGACCCAGGGTTGCGGGGGGGTTCTACGAGCAGTACTTC
TRBV2,TRBJ2-1,TRBD2,-,CASSPGGGNYNEQFF,TGTGCCAGCAGTCCCGGGGGGGGGAATTACAATGAGCAGTTCTTC
TRBV7-9,TRBJ2-1,-,-,CASSSRGPTGQFF,TGTGCCAGCAGCTCCCGGGGACCAACGGGGCAGTTCTTC
TRBV20-1,TRBJ2-7,-,-,CSASSSFEQYF,TGCAGTGCTTCAAGTTCTTTCGAGCAGTACTTC
TRBV14,TRBJ2-7,TRBD2,-,CASSPGLASYEQYF,TGTGCCAGCAGCCCGGGACTAGCGTCCTACGAGCAGTACTTC
TRBV6-1,TRBJ1-2,-,hyperexpanded,CASSFGVYGYTF,TGTGCCAGTTCCTTTGGTGTCTATGGCTACACCTTC
TRBV7-2,TRBJ2-1,-,-,CASSLAAFSYNEQFF,TGTGCCAGCAGCTTAGCGGCTTTCTCCTACAATGAGCAGTTCTTC
TRBV2,TRBJ2-3,-,few,CASSGGGIGFMDTQYF,TGTGCCAGCAGTGGCGGCGGGATAGGCTTTATGGATACGCAGTATTTT
TRBV20-1,TRBJ2-3,TRBD2,-,CSANPSGGNTDTQYF,TGCAGTGCAAACCCCAGCGGGGGGAACACAGATACGCAGTATTTT
TRBV28,TRBJ1-1,-,-,CASSLFGVMNTEAFF,TGTGCCAGCAGTTTATTCGGGGTTATGAACACTGAAGCTTTCTTT
TRBV18,TRBJ1-6,-,medium-sized,CASSPRSLGTSGSPLHF,TGTGCCAGCTCACCAAGGAGTTTGGGGACGTCGGGCTCACCCCTCCACTTT
TRBV12-3/TRBV12-4,TRBJ1-6,-,-,CASSFRDMGSPLHF,TGTGCCAGCAGTTTTCGGGACATGGGTTCACCCCTCCACTTT
TRBV30,TRBJ1-5,TRBD1,-,CAWSVGGAGGQPQHF,TGTGCCTGGAGTGTCGGAGGGGCAGGGGGTCAGCCCCAGCATTTT
TRBV7-9,TRBJ2-3,-,-,CASSGQNTDTQYF,TGTGCCAGCAGCGGACAAAACACAGATACGCAGTATTTT
TRBV11-3,TRBJ1-1,TRBD1,-,CASSLTGGSDTEAFF,TGTGCCAGCAGCTTGACAGGGGGCTCTGACACTGAAGCTTTCTTT
TRBV7-3,TRBJ1-3,-,-,CASSLTGAGSGNTIYF,TGTGCCAGCAGCTTAACGGGGGCAGGCTCTGGAAACACCATATATTTT